This record concerns one TCR beta chain sequence. This likely comes from a read error, as the CDR3 has no conserved phenylalanine or tryptophan at its end. The DNA is omitted, as the CDR3 cannot be located on it reliably, and the CDR3 follows TCRdb's listing. The data belong to a study of control samples from healthy donors and cancer patients. Produced via immunoSEQ multiplex PCR; TCRdb's table is partial and in-frame only. The sample consists of about 55,000 clones, 95% to 97% of them appearing once. Inclusive of both ends, the CDR3 amounts to 9 amino acids. The germline V gene encodes CDR1 SGHRS and CDR2 YFSETQ.

This TCR came from a woman younger than 35 in good health. The V and J genes are TRBV5-1 and TRBJ1-6. Sample: blood. CDR3 sequence: CASKGPNKK.